The following is a TCR beta chain sequence with its context. Its cognate antigen is unknown. 13 Jbeta primers and 60 Vbeta primers were used for the PCR. TCRdb's copy holds only in-frame clones and misses some; the assay was immunoSEQ multiplex PCR. This sample's clone table lists over 70,000 clones. This specimen comes from a study of cytomegalovirus exposure and HLA in healthy donors. The study, taken as a whole, reports: The productive fraction for most TCR beta V segments was about 87% or about 30% in an earlier analysis. In presence/absence analyses, roughly uniform sequencing depth across donors was assumed. Several of the most significant clusters were apparently associated with common viral pathogens in a later analysis. Analysis was performed later, and it showed HLA-associated TCR beta chains to be more clonally expanded than equally common others.

This CDR3 region has 17 residues. Germline loops: CDR1 LGHNA, CDR2 YSLEER. Trimming took 1 base from V and 0 from J, leaving 12 bases between them. The material sequenced was PBMCs. This TCR was sampled from a woman aged 40 to 49 in good health and CMV-seropositive. The rearrangement links TRBV4-3 to TRBJ1-4; D not resolved. The CDR3 DNA sequence: TGCGCCAGCAGCCAAGTCGGAGGAAGAGCAACTAATGAAAAACTGTTTTTT. Amino acid sequence: CASSQVGGRATNEKLFF.